These 26 T cell receptor beta chains originate from one sample sequenced in a study of T-cell reconstitution after alpha-beta-depleted transplantation in children. A TCRbeta library incorporating unique molecular identifiers was prepared. TCRdb reanalysed the PCR reads using MiXCR and keeps one entry per CDR3 protein. The repertoire has 300,000 to 350,000 distinct CDR3 sequences, 23% of them found once; the top ten carry about a tenth. The starting material was PBMCs, mostly from graft donor cells, obtained 180 days after TCRalphabeta/CD19-depleted stem cell transplant. These TCRs come from a male patient aged 5 to 17 who had a stem cell transplant for acute lymphoblastic leukemia, so the T cells may come from the graft donor.

This clonotype was found many times. The rearrangement links TRBV12-3 or TRBV12-4 to TRBJ2-7; D gene unclear. V gave up 2 bases and J gave up 7 bases, with 9 bases separating them. This CDR3 spans 12 amino acids. CDR3 sequence: CASSLIAVEQYF. The CDR3 DNA follows: TGTGCCAGCAGTTTAATCGCAGTTGAGCAGTACTTC.

The chain joins TRBV4-1 to TRBJ1-5; D call uncertain. In germline, CDR1 is MGHRA, CDR2 YSYEKL. V shed 3 bases and J shed 7 bases, with 13 bases lying between them. CDR3 size: 14 residues. CDR3 coding DNA: TGCGCCAGCAGCCATCCCCCTAGGGAGCAGCCCCAGCATTTT. This translates into CASSHPPREQPQHF.

This chain uses TRBV12-3 or TRBV12-4 with TRBJ2-1; no definite D call. The CDR3 is 13 amino acids. Deletions cut 7 bases from V and 10 bases from J, with 17 bases between. In DNA, the CDR3 is TGTGCCAGCACCCCCTTTAGTGGGCAAGAGCAGTTCTTC. Protein product: CASTPFSGQEQFF.

The rearrangement joins TRBV3-1 to TRBJ2-2; D not certain. Looked up from germline, CDR1 is LGHDT and CDR2 is YNNKEL (reference sequence). Trimming pared 6 bases from V and 7 bases from J, leaving 9 bases between. The CDR3 totals 12 residues. CDR3 coding DNA: TGTGCCAGCAGACGGATGTACGGGGAGCTGTTTTTT. Its protein product is CASRRMYGELFF.

This sequence joins TRBV6-5 and TRBJ1-3; 7 bases line up with TRBD1. CDR1 and CDR2 from the germline V gene are MNHEY and SVGAGI. The V and J ends lost 4 bases and 0 bases, in that order; junction bases with no gene match: 3. The CDR3 runs to 15 residues. The CDR3 protein is CASSLNRGSGNTIYF. The CDR3 region has the DNA TGTGCCAGCAGTTTGAACAGGGGCTCTGGAAACACCATATATTTT.

The chain carries TRBV9 and TRBJ1-2, with D maybe TRBD1 (5 bases). The CDR3 has 16 residues. The germline V gene encodes CDR1 SGDLS and CDR2 YYNGEE. With 4 bases removed from V and 2 bases from J, the gap between germline ends came to 18 bases. CDR3 DNA sequence: TGTGCCAGCAGCTGCCCAATGGGACGGTTGAACTATGGCTACACCTTC. It is translated as CASSCPMGRLNYGYTF.

The chain employs TRBV4-2 and TRBJ2-5, with 10 bases aligning to TRBD1. The length of the CDR3 is 14 residues. Germline V gene sequence: CDR1 LGHNA, CDR2 YNFKEQ. Trimming took 4 bases from V and 5 from J; bases not matched to a gene: 4. CDR3 region: CASSRGDRGETQYF. CDR3 in DNA: TGTGCCAGCAGCCGTGGGGACAGGGGTGAGACCCAGTACTTC.

This clonotype has just a few counts. CDR3 sequence (DNA): TGTGCCAGCAGTGCTTCCTTCCGGACTAGCGGCTACAATGAGCAGTTCTTC. It yields the protein CASSASFRTSGYNEQFF. The V gene is TRBV6-1, the J gene TRBJ2-1; 10 positions agree with TRBD2. After removal of 4 bases from V and 3 bases from J, the junction contained 9 bases not matched to a gene. In germline, CDR1 is MNHNS, CDR2 SASEGT. This CDR3 has 17 amino acids.

The table lists this clonotype with a few counts. The J gene is TRBJ2-7, the V gene TRBV5-1; TRBD2 matches at 10 bases. In germline, CDR1 is SGHRS, CDR2 YFSETQ. There are 14 residues in the CDR3. J gave up 3 bases and V 6 bases, and 6 bases lay outside the gene matches. The CDR3 sequence: CASTRTSGFYEQYF. The CDR3 DNA reads TGCGCCAGCACCCGGACTAGCGGTTTCTACGAGCAGTACTTC. The entire variable domain, with the rest obtained from reference TRBV5-1 and TRBJ2-7, is as follows: KAGVTQTPRYLIKTRGQQVTLSCSPISGHRSVSWYQQTPGQGLQFLFEYFSETQRNKGNFPGRFSGRQFSNSRSEMNVSTLELGDSALYLCASTRTSGFYEQYFGPGTRLTVT.

The V gene is TRBV10-2, the J gene TRBJ2-5; tentative D call: TRBD2 (7 bases). V shed 3 bases and J shed 4 bases, with 18 bases lying between them. The CDR3 is 16 residues long. The germline gives CDR1 WSHSY, CDR2 SAAADI. The CDR3 region has the DNA TGCGCCAGCAGTGAAGGGTTGGGGGGGCAGGGAGAGACCCAGTACTTC. Protein sequence: CASSEGLGGQGETQYF.

This clonotype was detected many times. The V and J genes are TRBV7-9 and TRBJ2-5; D unclear. Germline assignment: CDR1 SEHNR and CDR2 FQNEAQ (reference sequence). V was cut by 2 bases and J by 1 base, with 5 bases left in between. CDR3 length: 13 residues. The CDR3 region is CASSLTFQETQYF. DNA for the CDR3: TGTGCCAGCAGCTTAACGTTCCAAGAGACCCAGTACTTC.

The V call is TRBV12-3 or TRBV12-4, the J call TRBJ1-5, with unresolved D. CDR3 length: 15 residues. Trimming pared 6 bases from V and 4 bases from J, leaving 16 bases between. The CDR3 DNA reads as TGTGCCAGCAGACCTGGAGGGAGTTGGAATCAGCCCCAGCATTTT. Translating gives CASRPGGSWNQPQHF.

A few counts support this clonotype. The rearrangement links TRBV18 to TRBJ1-1; 10 positions match TRBD1. Germline CDR1 reads KGHSH; CDR2 reads LQKENI. V shed 1 base and J 4 bases; nucleotides not matched to a gene: 9. The CDR3 contains 17 residues. The CDR3, as DNA: TGTGCCAGCTCACCACTCTCCGGGACAGGGGAGCCCACTGAAGCTTTCTTT. Its translation: CASSPLSGTGEPTEAFF.

The chain combines TRBV20-1 with TRBJ1-5; TRBD1 agrees at 8 bases. The CDR3 runs to 15 residues. The ends lost 6 bases at V and 4 bases at J; junction bases unmatched: 11. Germline V gene lookup returns CDR1 DFQATT and CDR2 SNEGSKA (reference sequence). The CDR3 nucleotides read TGCAGTGCGCGCCGACAGGGGTCTTTAAATCAGCCCCAGCATTTT. It yields the protein CSARRQGSLNQPQHF.

The chain links TRBV4-2 to TRBJ2-7, with TRBD1 matching 8 bases. This CDR3 comprises 16 residues. Germline lookup yields CDR1 LGHNA and CDR2 YNFKEQ. Trimming at V came to 0 bases and at J to 4 bases, leaving 8 bases not matched to a gene. The CDR3 bases are TGTGCCAGCAGCCAAGATAGGGCAGGGGGCGGGTACGAGCAGTACTTC. Encoded protein: CASSQDRAGGGYEQYF.

This clonotype has more than one count but fewer than ten. J is TRBJ2-1 and V is TRBV7-3; D not resolved. The germline V gene has CDR1 SGHTA and CDR2 FQGTGA. Trimming stripped 2 bases from V and 4 bases from J, with 9 bases between. There are 14 residues in the CDR3. The CDR3 DNA follows: TGTGCCAGCAGCTTACGTTCTACTTACAATGAGCAGTTCTTC. It specifies CASSLRSTYNEQFF.

The chain joins TRBV7-9 to TRBJ2-7; maybe TRBD1 (6 bases). Trimming took off 5 bases at V and 2 bases at J, with 16 bases between the two ends. The germline CDR1 and CDR2 sequences are SEHNR and FQNEAQ (reference sequence). This CDR3 has 15 residues. The CDR3 sequence is CASSPRTVRAYEQYF. In nucleotides, the CDR3 is TGTGCCAGCAGCCCGCGGACAGTTCGGGCCTACGAGCAGTACTTC.

The genes are TRBV15 and TRBJ2-2; 11 bases line up with TRBD1. Germline assignment: CDR1 LNHNV and CDR2 YYDKDF (reference sequence). The V gene end was trimmed by 5 bases and the J gene end by 6 bases; junction bases not matched to a gene: 5. The CDR3 sequence is 15 residues long. CDR3 sequence: CATSRDRGFSGELFF. CDR3 coding DNA: TGTGCCACCAGCCGGGACAGGGGGTTTTCCGGGGAGCTGTTTTTT.

The chain joins TRBV20-1 to TRBJ1-2, with D possibly matching TRBD1 (5 bases). This CDR3 has 14 residues. Trimming left V 6 bases short and J 10 bases short, with 24 bases between. The germline gives CDR1 DFQATT, CDR2 SNEGSKA (reference sequence). The CDR3 protein is CSAAPRQSFLFYTF. In nucleotides, the CDR3 is TGCAGTGCGGCTCCGCGACAGAGCTTTTTGTTCTACACCTTC.

This clonotype was seen ten or more times. This chain uses TRBV15 with TRBJ2-1; D is undetermined. The V and J ends lost 1 base and 8 bases respectively, with 6 bases between them. Germline loops: CDR1 LNHNV, CDR2 YYDKDF (reference sequence). CDR3 length: 12 residues. The CDR3 coding sequence is TGTGCCACCAGCAGAGCGGGTTATGAGCAGTTCTTC. It translates to CATSRAGYEQFF.

The chain links TRBV5-6 to TRBJ2-2; 10 bases are a match to TRBD2. CDR1 is SGHDT, CDR2 YYEEEE, per germline. V was clipped by 5 bases and J by 7 bases; unmatched bases: 5. The CDR3 sequence is 14 residues long. The CDR3 here is CASRRLAGSGELFF. The CDR3 nucleotides read TGTGCCAGCAGGCGACTAGCGGGCAGCGGGGAGCTGTTTTTT. The complete variable domain, with remaining parts taken from reference TRBV5-6 and TRBJ2-2, reads DAGVTQSPTHLIKTRGQQVTLRCSPKSGHDTVSWYQQALGQGPQFIFQYYEEEERQRGNFPDRFSGHQFPNYSSELNVNALLLGDSALYLCASRRLAGSGELFFGEGSRLTVL.

This clonotype appeared a few times. The gene calls are TRBV27 and TRBJ1-1; D ambiguous. Trimming shortened V by 5 bases and J by 4 bases, and 26 bases separated the two germline ends. The CDR3 totals 18 residues. From germline, CDR1 is MNHEY and CDR2 SMNVEV (reference sequence). The CDR3, as DNA: TGTGCCAGCAGTGACCAACTTACATCCCAGGTAGCTGCCACTGAAGCTTTCTTT. Translation: CASSDQLTSQVAATEAFF.

Only a few counts were recorded for this clonotype. The chain has TRBV10-3 and TRBJ1-5; D perhaps matches TRBD1 (5 bases). This CDR3 spans 12 amino acids. Trimming shortened V by 8 bases and J by 1 base, and 6 bases separated the two germline ends. Per the germline V gene, CDR1 is ENHRY and CDR2 is SYGVKD. CDR3 in DNA: TGTGCCATCGGACACAGCAATCAGCCCCAGCATTTT. It specifies CAIGHSNQPQHF.

The chain uses TRBV9 and TRBJ2-2; TRBD2 matches at 11 bases. There are 18 residues in the CDR3. V lost 3 bases and J lost 6; bases outside the gene matches: 13. Germline V CDR1 and CDR2: SGDLS, YYNGEE. CDR3: CASSATGLAGSDAGELFF. The CDR3 DNA sequence: TGTGCCAGCAGCGCCACTGGACTAGCGGGCTCAGACGCCGGGGAGCTGTTTTTT.

As DNA, the CDR3 is TGTGCCAGCAGCTGGGGGACATCCTCCTACGAGCAGTACTTC. Translation gives CASSWGTSSYEQYF. The rearrangement links TRBV7-9 to TRBJ2-7; D might be TRBD1 (6 bases). This CDR3 is built from 14 residues. Trimming stripped 4 bases from V and 0 bases from J, with 10 bases between. Germline V gives CDR1 SEHNR, CDR2 FQNEAQ (reference sequence).

This rearrangement joins TRBV15 to TRBJ2-5; D gene ambiguous. Trimming stripped 8 bases from V and 5 bases from J, with 18 bases between. Germline CDR1 reads LNHNV; CDR2 reads YYDKDF (reference sequence). The CDR3 length is 14 residues. The CDR3 protein is CATSRLYGMETQYF. CDR3 nucleotide sequence: TGTGCCACCTCCAGGTTATACGGCATGGAGACCCAGTACTTC.